The 18 T cell receptor beta chains presented below share a single source sample, sequenced in a study of Tregs in tolerant kidney transplant recipients. Only in-frame clones appear in the TCRdb table, and some are missing; sequencing was by immunoSEQ multiplex PCR. The sample lists 46,000 or so clones, about 89% occurring once. The sequencing sample was made of Tregs from blood. The receptors were sampled from a human donor in good health.

The chain recombines TRBV7-5 with TRBJ2-7; no check of the table's D call, TRBD2, against the DNA was made. TRBV7-5 is shown as a pseudogene. The CDR3 sequence is 15 residues long. The CDR3 sequence: CVRRPTSGASYEQYF. For the CDR3, the DNA is TGTGTCAGAAGACCTACTAGCGGGGCCTCCTACGAGCAGTACTTC.

The chain employs TRBV6-5 and TRBJ1-2; the D gene is possibly TRBD1 (5 bases). The V and J ends lost 2 bases and 4 bases respectively, with 11 bases between them. The CDR3 has 14 amino acids. The germline gives CDR1 MNHEY, CDR2 SVGAGI. The CDR3 is CASSYGAGLYGYTF. The CDR3 DNA sequence: TGTGCCAGCAGTTACGGGGCCGGGCTCTATGGCTACACCTTC.

This chain links TRBV5-1 with TRBJ2-2, with D unresolved. V gave up 6 bases and J gave up 4 bases, with 10 bases separating them. Germline CDR1 is SGHRS and CDR2 is YFSETQ. The CDR3 totals 13 residues. For the CDR3, the DNA is TGCGCCAGCACGGCAGGACCCACCGGGGAGCTGTTTTTT. As protein: CASTAGPTGELFF.

The V and J genes are TRBV4-2 and TRBJ2-7, with 12 bases fitting TRBD2. The CDR3 has 15 amino acids. Trimming at V came to 6 bases and at J to 8 bases, leaving 11 bases not matched to a gene. Germline V gene sequence: CDR1 LGHNA, CDR2 YNFKEQ. CDR3 sequence reads: CASRGDPSGGAQQYF. The CDR3 region has the DNA TGTGCCAGCAGGGGTGACCCTAGCGGGGGGGCCCAGCAGTACTTC.

The chain is built from TRBV18 and TRBJ2-7, with TRBD1 matching over 7 bases. The CDR3 extends over 15 amino acids. Germline V CDR1 and CDR2: KGHSH, LQKENI. The J segment lost 1 base and the V segment lost 2 bases, leaving 5 bases of the junction unmatched. CDR3 DNA: TGTGCCAGCTCACCAGACAGGGTCAGTTCCTACGAGCAGTACTTC. It is translated as CASSPDRVSSYEQYF.

This sequence joins TRBV6-5 and TRBJ1-2; 7 bases align to TRBD1. V was pared by 2 bases and J by 2 bases, with 5 bases of the junction left unmatched. Per germline, CDR1 MNHEY and CDR2 SVGAGI. The CDR3 is 15 amino acids. In DNA, the CDR3 is TGTGCCAGCAGTTACAGGGGGCCGGGGAACTATGGCTACACCTTC. Translating it yields CASSYRGPGNYGYTF.

This chain joins TRBV9 and TRBJ1-1; TRBD1 is a possible D gene (6 bases). The germline V and J ends were trimmed by 0 bases and 4 bases, with 19 bases remaining between them. Germline V gene data show CDR1 as SGDLS and CDR2 as YYNGEE. The CDR3 spans 17 residues. The CDR3 loop reads CASSVGGGLRLGTEAFF. Here the CDR3 DNA reads TGTGCCAGCAGCGTAGGAGGGGGACTCCGCTTGGGCACTGAAGCTTTCTTT.

The CDR3 sequence is CASSLRQAVFTGELFF. CDR3 DNA sequence: TGTGCCAGCAGCTTGCGACAGGCGGTTTTCACCGGGGAGCTGTTTTTT. The chain couples TRBV5-5 to TRBJ2-2, with D possibly matching TRBD1 (6 bases). The CDR3 spans 16 residues. From germline, CDR1 is SGHKS and CDR2 YYEKEE (reference sequence). With 1 base removed from V and 4 bases from J, the gap between germline ends came to 14 bases.

This chain connects TRBV7-7 to TRBJ2-2, with D hard to call. The CDR3 consists of 12 residues. Trimming pared 4 bases from V and 7 bases from J, leaving 7 bases between. Germline assignment: CDR1 SSHAT and CDR2 FNYEAQ (reference sequence). CDR3 coding DNA: TGTGCCAGCAGCTCCCATGTCGGGGAGCTGTTTTTT. Its protein product is CASSSHVGELFF.

In DNA form, the CDR3 reads TGTGCCAGCAGCCCCGGAATGAACACTGAAGCTTTCTTT. Translating it yields CASSPGMNTEAFF. The V call is TRBV9, the J call TRBJ1-1; D is unclear. V was pared by 4 bases and J by 0 bases, with 7 bases between. The CDR3 runs to 13 residues. Germline assignment: CDR1 SGDLS and CDR2 YYNGEE.

This chain links TRBV18 with TRBJ2-4, with D unclear. The V end lost 2 bases, the J end lost 2 bases, and 7 bases lay between the germline ends. The CDR3 spans 14 residues. Germline V gene sequence: CDR1 KGHSH, CDR2 LQKENI. As DNA, the CDR3 is TGTGCCAGCTCACCAGAACTATCCAAAAACATTCAGTACTTC. It translates to CASSPELSKNIQYF.

J is TRBJ1-5 and V is TRBV11-2; the D is unclear. The CDR3 is 14 residues long. Germline V gene lookup returns CDR1 SGHAT and CDR2 FQNNGV. The V and J ends lost 5 bases and 4 bases respectively, with 12 bases between them. CDR3 DNA sequence: TGTGCCAGCAGCCGCATGGGAGGGAATCAGCCCCAGCATTTT. It encodes CASSRMGGNQPQHF.

V gene TRBV6-1 combines with J gene TRBJ1-1; D is perhaps TRBD1 (5 bases). Deletions cut 2 bases from V and 4 bases from J, with 11 bases between. The CDR3 runs 14 residues. CDR1 MNHNS and CDR2 SASEGT come from the germline V gene. The CDR3 spells CASSELGVVTEAFF. CDR3 bases: TGTGCCAGCAGTGAACTAGGGGTTGTCACTGAAGCTTTCTTT.

The rearrangement uses TRBV6-1 and TRBJ1-3; D is ambiguous. Looked up from germline, CDR1 is MNHNS and CDR2 is SASEGT. CDR3 length equals 14 residues. Trimming removed 0 bases at V and 3 bases at J, with 6 bases between. The CDR3 loop reads CASSEAGGGNTIYF. As DNA, the CDR3 is TGTGCCAGCAGTGAAGCAGGTGGTGGAAACACCATATATTTT.

V gene TRBV7-8 combines with J gene TRBJ1-1; possible D gene TRBD1, 6 bases. Trimming took off 3 bases at V and 4 bases at J, with 18 bases between the two ends. The CDR3 is made up of 16 amino acids. Germline V gene lookup returns CDR1 SGHVS and CDR2 FQNEAQ. CDR3 nucleotides: TGTGCCAGCAGCTTGGACAGCCCTGGCCTGTCCACTGAAGCTTTCTTT. Protein: CASSLDSPGLSTEAFF.

The rearrangement links TRBV19 to TRBJ2-5; 8 nucleotides match TRBD2. CDR3 length: 15 amino acids. Per germline, CDR1 LNHDA and CDR2 SQIVND (reference sequence). Trimming cost V 5 bases and J 8 bases; bases outside gene matches: 13. As DNA, the CDR3 is TGTGCCAGTAGTCCGCCGGGACGGGGGGGGACTACCCAGTACTTC. This sequence encodes CASSPPGRGGTTQYF.

This clone was seen a single time. The chain is built from TRBV30 and TRBJ1-1; D remains unclear. The V and J ends lost 5 bases and 0 bases respectively, with 4 bases between them. Per germline, CDR1 GTSNPN and CDR2 SVGIG (reference sequence). The CDR3 spans 11 residues. The CDR3 DNA is TGTGCCTGGTCGGTGAACACTGAAGCTTTCTTT. Protein sequence: CAWSVNTEAFF.

The chain combines TRBV19 with TRBJ1-2; 9 bases match TRBD1. Germline V gene sequence: CDR1 LNHDA, CDR2 SQIVND (reference sequence). The J segment lost 5 bases and the V segment lost 5 bases, leaving 6 bases of the junction unmatched. The length of the CDR3 is 14 residues. The CDR3 protein is CASSHRGQSYGYTF. CDR3 nucleotides: TGTGCCAGTAGTCACAGGGGGCAGAGTTATGGCTACACCTTC. Complete variable domain (other parts from reference TRBV19 and TRBJ1-2): DGGITQSPKYLFRKEGQNVTLSCEQNLNHDAMYWYRQDPGQGLRLIYYSQIVNDFQKGDIAEGYSVSREKKESFPLTVTSAQKNPTAFYLCASSHRGQSYGYTFGSGTRLTVV.